These 14 T cell receptor beta chains share one sample of origin, sequenced in a study of T cell responses to AZD1222 COVID-19 vaccine. Generated by immunoSEQ multiplex PCR, the TCRdb table keeps only in-frame clones and is missing some. The profile shows tens of thousands of clones, roughly 93% of them singletons. This sample comprised peripheral blood, obtained on day 0 of AZD1222 vaccination. All receptors derive from an adult in good health.

DNA of the CDR3: TGTGCCAGTACCCTTAACAGGAATTCCCCCCAGCATTTT. Protein: CASTLNRNSPQHF. The V call is TRBV19, the J call TRBJ1-5, with D tentatively TRBD1 (5 bases). V was pared by 7 bases and J by 10 bases, with 17 bases between. This CDR3 region has 13 residues. Per the germline V gene, CDR1 is LNHDA and CDR2 is SQIVND (reference sequence).

The chain links TRBV7-8 to TRBJ1-2; no reliable D call. The V gene's germline CDR1 is SGHVS and CDR2 FQNEAQ. CDR3 length equals 15 residues. V was shortened by 1 base and J by 0 bases, with 9 bases between the two germline ends. The CDR3, as DNA: TGTGCCAGCAGCTTAGGGTACAACACTAACTATGGCTACACCTTC. Encoded protein: CASSLGYNTNYGYTF.

The rearrangement joins TRBV2 to TRBJ2-4, with D unresolved. Per germline, CDR1 SNHLY and CDR2 FYNNEI. The CDR3 extends over 12 amino acids. Trimming took 3 bases from V and 6 from J, leaving 6 bases between them. The CDR3 bases are TGTGCCAGCAGTGAGTGGGGAAACATTCAGTACTTC. Its protein is CASSEWGNIQYF. Complete variable domain (other parts from reference TRBV2 and TRBJ2-4): EPEVTQTPSHQVTQMGQEVILRCVPISNHLYFYWYRQILGQKVEFLVSFYNNEISEKSEIFDDQFSVERPDGSNFTLKIRSTKLEDSAMYFCASSEWGNIQYFGAGTRLSVL.

By frequency in the sample, this clone is hyperexpanded. This chain joins TRBV15 and TRBJ2-7; D remains ambiguous. Germline loops: CDR1 LNHNV, CDR2 YYDKDF (reference sequence). Deletions cut 1 base from V and 1 base from J, with 5 bases between. This CDR3 region has 13 residues. CDR3 nucleotides: TGTGCCACCAGCAGAGGTCGGTCCTACGAGCAGTACTTC. Amino acid sequence: CATSRGRSYEQYF.

The table lists this clone with a count of one. J is TRBJ1-2 and V is TRBV4-2; D is unresolved. The CDR3 is 14 residues long. Per the germline V gene, CDR1 is LGHNA and CDR2 is YNFKEQ. Between the trimmed V and J ends, which lost 6 bases and 2 bases, there was a span of 13 bases. CDR3 region: CASSPTAGNYGYTF. The CDR3 nucleotides read TGTGCCAGCAGTCCAACTGCGGGGAACTATGGCTACACCTTC.

The rearrangement joins TRBV30 to TRBJ2-1; D uncertain. The V gene lost 5 bases and the J gene lost 5 bases, with 7 bases spanning the gap. CDR3 length: 11 amino acids. Germline V CDR1 and CDR2: GTSNPN, SVGIG (reference sequence). The CDR3 loop reads CAWCPNNEQFF. CDR3 nucleotides: TGTGCCTGGTGTCCTAACAATGAGCAGTTCTTC.

V usage is TRBV10-1 and J usage is TRBJ2-7, with 7 bases aligning to TRBD1. CDR1 is WNHNN, CDR2 SYGVQD, per germline (reference sequence). The CDR3 spans 13 residues. With V trimmed by 9 bases and J by 1 base, 6 bases remained unmatched. The CDR3 protein is CARRQGGSYEQYF. As DNA, the CDR3 is TGCGCCAGACGACAGGGTGGGTCCTACGAGCAGTACTTC.

This chain uses TRBV6-2 or TRBV6-3 with TRBJ1-3, with D possibly matching TRBD1 (6 bases). Germline CDR1 reads MNHEY; CDR2 reads SVGEGT. V was pared by 2 bases and J by 4 bases, with 12 bases between. This CDR3 spans 15 amino acids. CDR3 nucleotides: TGTGCCAGCAGTTACGGGGGGCGCTTCGGAAACACCATATATTTT. Protein product: CASSYGGRFGNTIYF.

The genes are TRBV24-1 and TRBJ2-3; D uncertain. CDR3 length: 14 residues. The V gene's germline CDR1 is KGHDR and CDR2 SFDVKD. V gave up 4 bases and J gave up 0 bases, with 7 bases separating them. The CDR3 DNA follows: TGTGCCACCAGTGAGCCCGACAGCACAGATACGCAGTATTTT. This encodes CATSEPDSTDTQYF.

The genes are TRBV24-1 and TRBJ1-2; no clear D gene. Per the germline V gene, CDR1 is KGHDR and CDR2 is SFDVKD. This CDR3 region has 12 residues. V dropped 4 bases and J dropped 5 bases, with 7 bases sitting between them. The CDR3 DNA reads as TGTGCCACCAGTGACGAAAGGTATGGCTACACCTTC. It yields the protein CATSDERYGYTF.

The V gene is TRBV5-4, the J gene TRBJ1-2; no clear D gene. V was trimmed by 2 bases and J by 3 bases, leaving 11 bases between them. Germline values: CDR1 SGHNT, CDR2 YYREEE (reference sequence). This CDR3 region has 14 residues. CDR3 sequence (DNA): TGTGCCAGCAGCTTTCCGGTGGGAGACTATGGCTACACCTTC. Translated: CASSFPVGDYGYTF.

The chain employs TRBV2 and TRBJ1-4; 8 bases agree with TRBD1. Trimming at V came to 7 bases and at J to 0 bases, leaving 7 bases not matched to a gene. This CDR3 comprises 16 residues. Germline V CDR1 and CDR2: SNHLY, FYNNEI. CDR3 DNA sequence: TGTGCCAGCAACCGACAGGGGTCCGCAACTAATGAAAAACTGTTTTTT. It specifies CASNRQGSATNEKLFF.

The rearrangement links TRBV27 to TRBJ1-1; a weak D match, TRBD1 (6 bases). V was clipped by 1 base and J by 4 bases, with 7 bases between them. The CDR3 is 13 amino acids. Germline-derived CDR1 and CDR2 are MNHEY and SMNVEV (reference sequence). Here the CDR3 reads CASSLLGATEAFF. CDR3 DNA: TGTGCCAGCAGTTTATTGGGGGCCACTGAAGCTTTCTTT.

This chain uses TRBV6-6 with TRBJ1-1, with TRBD1 as a possible D gene (6 bases). CDR1 is MNHNY, CDR2 SVGAGI, per germline (reference sequence). The CDR3 contains 13 residues. Trimming took off 3 bases at V and 4 bases at J, with 9 bases between the two ends. CDR3 coding DNA: TGTGCCAGCAGTTATGTAGGGGGCACTGAAGCTTTCTTT. Its protein is CASSYVGGTEAFF.